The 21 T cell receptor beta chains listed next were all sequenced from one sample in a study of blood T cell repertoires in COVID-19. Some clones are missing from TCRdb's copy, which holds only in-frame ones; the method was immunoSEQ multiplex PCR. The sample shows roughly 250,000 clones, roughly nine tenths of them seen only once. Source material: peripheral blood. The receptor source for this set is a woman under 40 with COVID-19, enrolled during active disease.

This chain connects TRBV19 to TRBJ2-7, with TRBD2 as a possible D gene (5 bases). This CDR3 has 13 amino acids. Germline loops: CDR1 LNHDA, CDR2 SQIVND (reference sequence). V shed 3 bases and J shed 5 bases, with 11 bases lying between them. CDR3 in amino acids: CASSIRPGNEQYF. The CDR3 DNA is TGTGCCAGTAGTATCCGGCCGGGGAACGAGCAGTACTTC.

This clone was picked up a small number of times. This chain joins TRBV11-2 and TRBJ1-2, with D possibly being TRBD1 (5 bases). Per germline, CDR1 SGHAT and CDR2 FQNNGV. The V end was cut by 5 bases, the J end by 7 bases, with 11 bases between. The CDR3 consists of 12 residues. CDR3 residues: CASSPGGGGYTF. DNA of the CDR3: TGTGCCAGCAGCCCTGGGGGAGGTGGCTACACCTTC.

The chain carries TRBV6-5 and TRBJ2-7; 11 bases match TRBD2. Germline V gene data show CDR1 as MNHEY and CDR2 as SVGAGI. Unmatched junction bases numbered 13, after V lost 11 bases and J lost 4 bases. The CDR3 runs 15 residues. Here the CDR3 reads CAGAIAGGPAYEQYF. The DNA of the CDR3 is TGTGCCGGCGCTATAGCGGGGGGGCCGGCGTACGAGCAGTACTTC.

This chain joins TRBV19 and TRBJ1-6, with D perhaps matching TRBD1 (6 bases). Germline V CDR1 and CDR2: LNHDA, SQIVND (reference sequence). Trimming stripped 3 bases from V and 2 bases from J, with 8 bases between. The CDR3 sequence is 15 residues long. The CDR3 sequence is CASSIWDTYNSPLHF. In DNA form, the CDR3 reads TGTGCCAGTAGTATCTGGGACACCTATAATTCACCCCTCCACTTT.

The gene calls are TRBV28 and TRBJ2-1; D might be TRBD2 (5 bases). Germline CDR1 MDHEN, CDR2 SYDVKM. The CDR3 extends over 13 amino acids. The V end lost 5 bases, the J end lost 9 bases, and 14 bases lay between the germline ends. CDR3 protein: CASSNSDGLEQFF. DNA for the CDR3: TGTGCCAGCAGTAACTCGGACGGACTTGAGCAGTTCTTC. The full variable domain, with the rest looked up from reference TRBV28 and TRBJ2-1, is DVKVTQSSRYLVKRTGEKVFLECVQDMDHENMFWYRQDPGLGLRLIYFSYDVKMKEKGDIPEGYSVSREKKERFSLILESASTNQTSMYLCASSNSDGLEQFFGPGTRLTVL.

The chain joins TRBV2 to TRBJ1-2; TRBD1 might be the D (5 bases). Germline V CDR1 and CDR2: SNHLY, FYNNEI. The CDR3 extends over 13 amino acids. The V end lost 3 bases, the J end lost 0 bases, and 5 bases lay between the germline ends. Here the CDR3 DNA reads TGTGCCAGCAGTGACAGGGCTAACTATGGCTACACCTTC. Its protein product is CASSDRANYGYTF. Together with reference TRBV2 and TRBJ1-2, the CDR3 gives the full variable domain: EPEVTQTPSHQVTQMGQEVILRCVPISNHLYFYWYRQILGQKVEFLVSFYNNEISEKSEIFDDQFSVERPDGSNFTLKIRSTKLEDSAMYFCASSDRANYGYTFGSGTRLTVV.

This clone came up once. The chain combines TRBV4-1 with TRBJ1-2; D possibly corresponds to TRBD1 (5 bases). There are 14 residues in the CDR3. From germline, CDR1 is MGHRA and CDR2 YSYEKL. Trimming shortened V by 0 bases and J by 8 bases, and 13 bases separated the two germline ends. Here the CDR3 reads CASSQEGWGLGYTF. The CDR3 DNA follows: TGCGCCAGCAGCCAAGAGGGGTGGGGCCTCGGCTACACCTTC.

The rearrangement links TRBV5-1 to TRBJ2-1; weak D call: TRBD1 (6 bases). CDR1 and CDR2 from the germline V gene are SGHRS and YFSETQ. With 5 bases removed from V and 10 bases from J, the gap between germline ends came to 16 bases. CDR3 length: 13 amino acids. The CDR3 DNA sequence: TGCGCCAGCAGTTCCATTGGGGGCGGGGAGCAGTTCTTC. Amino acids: CASSSIGGGEQFF.

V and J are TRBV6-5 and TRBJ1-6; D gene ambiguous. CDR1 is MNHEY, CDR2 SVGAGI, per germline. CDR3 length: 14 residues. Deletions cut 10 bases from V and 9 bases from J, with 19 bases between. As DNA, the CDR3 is TGTGCCACCGACGTCGGGGTCCAATCTTCACCCCTCCACTTT. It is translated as CATDVGVQSSPLHF.

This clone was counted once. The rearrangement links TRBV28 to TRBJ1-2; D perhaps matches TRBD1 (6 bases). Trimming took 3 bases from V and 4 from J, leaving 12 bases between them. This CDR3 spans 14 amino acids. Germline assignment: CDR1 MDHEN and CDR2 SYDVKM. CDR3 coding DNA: TGTGCCAGCAGTTTTGGGGGGGCGGTCTATGGCTACACCTTC. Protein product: CASSFGGAVYGYTF.

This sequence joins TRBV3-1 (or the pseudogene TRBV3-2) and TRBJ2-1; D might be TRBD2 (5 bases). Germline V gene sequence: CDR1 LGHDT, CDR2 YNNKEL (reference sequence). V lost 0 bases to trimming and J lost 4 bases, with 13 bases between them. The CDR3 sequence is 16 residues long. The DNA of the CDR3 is TGTGCCAGCAGCCAAGACCGGCCACTAGGGTACAATGAGCAGTTCTTC. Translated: CASSQDRPLGYNEQFF.

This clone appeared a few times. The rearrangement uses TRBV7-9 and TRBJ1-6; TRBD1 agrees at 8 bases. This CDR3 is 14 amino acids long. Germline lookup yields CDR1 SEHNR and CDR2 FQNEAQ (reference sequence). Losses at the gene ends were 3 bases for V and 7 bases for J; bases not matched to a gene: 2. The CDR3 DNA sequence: TGTGCCAGCAGCTTGAGGACAGGGAATTCACCCCTCCACTTT. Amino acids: CASSLRTGNSPLHF.

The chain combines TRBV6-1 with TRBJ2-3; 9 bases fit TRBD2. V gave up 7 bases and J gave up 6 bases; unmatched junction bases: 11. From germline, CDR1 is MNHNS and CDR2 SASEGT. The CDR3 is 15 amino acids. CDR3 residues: CASTRQRGDLDTQYF. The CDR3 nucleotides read TGTGCCAGCACTCGCCAGCGGGGGGACCTGGATACGCAGTATTTT.

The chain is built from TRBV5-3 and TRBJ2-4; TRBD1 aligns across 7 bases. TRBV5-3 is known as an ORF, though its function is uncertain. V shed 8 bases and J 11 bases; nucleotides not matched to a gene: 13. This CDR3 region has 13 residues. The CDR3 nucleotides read TGTGCCAGCCGGACCGGGACAGTTGATGTTCAGTACTTC. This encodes CASRTGTVDVQYF.

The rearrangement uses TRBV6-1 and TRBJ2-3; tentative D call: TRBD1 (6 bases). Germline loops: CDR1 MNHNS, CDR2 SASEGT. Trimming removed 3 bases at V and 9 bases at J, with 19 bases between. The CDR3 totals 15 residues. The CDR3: CASSEWGLPQITQYF. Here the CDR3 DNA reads TGTGCCAGCAGTGAGTGGGGGCTGCCACAGATAACGCAGTATTTT.

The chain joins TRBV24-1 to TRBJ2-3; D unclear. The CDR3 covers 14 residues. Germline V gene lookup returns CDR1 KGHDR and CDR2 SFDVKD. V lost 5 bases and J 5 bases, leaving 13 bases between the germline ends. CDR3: CATSVGQPRDTQYF. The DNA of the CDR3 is TGTGCCACCAGTGTGGGCCAGCCCCGAGATACGCAGTATTTT.

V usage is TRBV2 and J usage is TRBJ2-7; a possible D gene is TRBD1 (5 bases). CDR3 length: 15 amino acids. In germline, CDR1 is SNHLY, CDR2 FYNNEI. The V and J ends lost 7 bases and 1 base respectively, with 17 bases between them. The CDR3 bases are TGTGCCAGCAACTCTGTCAGCAGGGAATCCTACGAGCAGTACTTC. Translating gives CASNSVSRESYEQYF. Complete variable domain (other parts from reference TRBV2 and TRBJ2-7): EPEVTQTPSHQVTQMGQEVILRCVPISNHLYFYWYRQILGQKVEFLVSFYNNEISEKSEIFDDQFSVERPDGSNFTLKIRSTKLEDSAMYFCASNSVSRESYEQYFGPGTRLTVT.

CDR3 sequence: CASSGGSEAYNEQFF. The DNA for the CDR3 is TGTGCCAGCAGCGGAGGGAGTGAGGCTTACAATGAGCAGTTCTTC. The chain recombines TRBV9 with TRBJ2-1; tentative D call: TRBD2 (5 bases). The CDR3 has 15 amino acids. Germline V gene lookup returns CDR1 SGDLS and CDR2 YYNGEE. Between the trimmed V and J ends, which lost 3 bases and 4 bases, there was a span of 14 bases.

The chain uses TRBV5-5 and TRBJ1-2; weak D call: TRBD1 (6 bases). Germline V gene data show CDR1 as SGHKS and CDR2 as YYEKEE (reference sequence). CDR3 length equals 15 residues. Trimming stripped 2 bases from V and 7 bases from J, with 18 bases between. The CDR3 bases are TGTGCCAGCAGCTTCATCGCGACAGGTCCGGGTGGCTACACCTTC. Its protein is CASSFIATGPGGYTF.

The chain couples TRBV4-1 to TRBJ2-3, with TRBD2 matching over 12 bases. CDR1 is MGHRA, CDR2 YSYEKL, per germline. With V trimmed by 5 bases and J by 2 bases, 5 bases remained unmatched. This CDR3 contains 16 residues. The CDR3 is CASSKSSGGDTDTQYF. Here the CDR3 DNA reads TGCGCCAGCAGCAAATCTAGCGGGGGGGACACAGATACGCAGTATTTT.

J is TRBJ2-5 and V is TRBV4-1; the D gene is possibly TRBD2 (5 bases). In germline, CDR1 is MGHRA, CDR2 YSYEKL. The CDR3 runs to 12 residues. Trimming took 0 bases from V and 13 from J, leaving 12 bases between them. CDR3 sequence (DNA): TGCGCCAGCAGCCAAGATTGGAGGCTGCTGTACTTC. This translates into CASSQDWRLLYF.